This T cell receptor beta chain appears in the sequencing data of a study of T cells in Graves' hyperthyroidism and ophthalmopathy. The ends lost 5 bases at V and 5 bases at J; junction bases unmatched: 3. This CDR3 has 14 residues. Researchers took RNA transcripts and amplified the TCR beta CDR3 regions from them. Initially, a first-round RT-PCR of the TCR CDR3 employed the HTBI primer set. One entry per CDR3 protein, called by TCRdb with MiXCR from the multiplex PCR reads. The table includes some 740,000 distinct CDR3 sequences, 13% to 15% detected once. This clonotype was observed at least ten times.

The sequence came from a woman younger than 35 with Graves' hyperthyroidism. This chain links TRBV12-3 or TRBV12-4 with TRBJ2-7; 13 nucleotides align to TRBD2. The specimen sequenced was blood. In DNA form, the CDR3 reads TGTGCCAGCAGTCCGGGACTAGCGGGGCACGAGCAGTACTTC. The encoded protein is CASSPGLAGHEQYF.